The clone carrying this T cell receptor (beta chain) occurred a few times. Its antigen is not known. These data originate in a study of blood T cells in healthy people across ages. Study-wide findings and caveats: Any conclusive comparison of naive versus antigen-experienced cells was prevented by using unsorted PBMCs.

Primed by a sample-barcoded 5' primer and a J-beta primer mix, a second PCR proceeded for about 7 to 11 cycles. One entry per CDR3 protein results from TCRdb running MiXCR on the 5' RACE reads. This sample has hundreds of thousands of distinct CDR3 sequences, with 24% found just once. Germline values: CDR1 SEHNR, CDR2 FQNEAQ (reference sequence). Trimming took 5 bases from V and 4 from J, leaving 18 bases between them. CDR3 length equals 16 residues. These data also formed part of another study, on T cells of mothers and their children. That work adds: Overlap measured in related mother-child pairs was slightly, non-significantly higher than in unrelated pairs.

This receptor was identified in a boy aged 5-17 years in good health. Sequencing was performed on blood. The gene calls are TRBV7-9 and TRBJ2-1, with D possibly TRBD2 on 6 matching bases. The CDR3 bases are TGTGCCAGCAGCCCGATGGTCGGGGGAACGTACAATGAGCAGTTCTTC. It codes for CASSPMVGGTYNEQFF.